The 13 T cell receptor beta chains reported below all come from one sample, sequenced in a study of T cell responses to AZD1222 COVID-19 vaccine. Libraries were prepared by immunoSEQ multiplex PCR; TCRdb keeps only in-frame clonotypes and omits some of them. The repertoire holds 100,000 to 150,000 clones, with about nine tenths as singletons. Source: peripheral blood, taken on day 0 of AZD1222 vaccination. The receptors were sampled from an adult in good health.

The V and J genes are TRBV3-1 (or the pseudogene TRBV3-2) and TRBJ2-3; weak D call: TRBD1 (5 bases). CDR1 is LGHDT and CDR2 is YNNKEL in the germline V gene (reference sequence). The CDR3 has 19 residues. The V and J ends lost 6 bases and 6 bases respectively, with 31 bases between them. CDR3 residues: CASRIWGPPPPDPGDTQYF. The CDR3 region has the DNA TGTGCCAGCAGGATATGGGGCCCCCCGCCTCCGGATCCTGGCGATACGCAGTATTTT.

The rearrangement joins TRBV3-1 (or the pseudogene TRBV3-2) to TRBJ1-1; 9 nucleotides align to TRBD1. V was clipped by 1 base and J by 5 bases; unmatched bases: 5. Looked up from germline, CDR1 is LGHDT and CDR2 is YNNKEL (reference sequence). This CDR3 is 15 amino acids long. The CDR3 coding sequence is TGTGCCAGCAGCCAAGTGGACAGGGGAGGTACTGAAGCTTTCTTT. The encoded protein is CASSQVDRGGTEAFF.

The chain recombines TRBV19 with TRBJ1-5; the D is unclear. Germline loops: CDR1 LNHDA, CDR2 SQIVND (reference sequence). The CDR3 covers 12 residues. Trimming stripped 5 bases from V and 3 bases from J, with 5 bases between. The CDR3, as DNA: TGTGCCAGTAGTCCCCACAATCAGCCCCAGCATTTT. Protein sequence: CASSPHNQPQHF.

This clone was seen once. The CDR3 nucleotides are TGCGCCAGCAGCCCCCCGGAACGGGAGCGCATTCAGTACTTC. Translated, it gives CASSPPERERIQYF. The chain joins TRBV5-1 to TRBJ2-4, with a possible D match to TRBD2 (6 bases). The CDR3 totals 14 residues. CDR1 and CDR2 from the germline V gene are SGHRS and YFSETQ. Deletions cut 4 bases from V and 9 bases from J, with 17 bases between. The full variable domain, its missing parts supplied by reference TRBV5-1 and TRBJ2-4, is KAGVTQTPRYLIKTRGQQVTLSCSPISGHRSVSWYQQTPGQGLQFLFEYFSETQRNKGNFPGRFSGRQFSNSRSEMNVSTLELGDSALYLCASSPPERERIQYFGAGTRLSVL.

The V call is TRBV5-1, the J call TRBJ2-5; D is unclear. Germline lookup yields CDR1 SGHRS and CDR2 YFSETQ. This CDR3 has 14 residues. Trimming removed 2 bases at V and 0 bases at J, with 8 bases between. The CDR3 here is CASSFVADQETQYF. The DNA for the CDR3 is TGCGCCAGCAGCTTTGTGGCAGACCAAGAGACCCAGTACTTC.

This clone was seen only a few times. The CDR3 spells CASSAEILAGSYNEQFF. CDR3 in DNA: TGTGCCAGCAGCGCTGAAATCCTAGCGGGGTCCTACAATGAGCAGTTCTTC. The rearrangement uses TRBV13 and TRBJ2-1, with 9 bases matching TRBD2. The CDR3 spans 17 residues. V was clipped by 5 bases and J by 1 base; unmatched bases: 9. CDR1 is PRHDT, CDR2 FYEKMQ, per germline (reference sequence).

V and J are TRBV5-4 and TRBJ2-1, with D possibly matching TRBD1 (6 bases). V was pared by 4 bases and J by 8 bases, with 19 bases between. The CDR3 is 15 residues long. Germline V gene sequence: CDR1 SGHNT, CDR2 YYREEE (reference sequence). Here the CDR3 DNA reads TGTGCCAGCAGCCCCGTTGAGGGGGTCCTCGATGAGCAGTTCTTC. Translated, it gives CASSPVEGVLDEQFF.

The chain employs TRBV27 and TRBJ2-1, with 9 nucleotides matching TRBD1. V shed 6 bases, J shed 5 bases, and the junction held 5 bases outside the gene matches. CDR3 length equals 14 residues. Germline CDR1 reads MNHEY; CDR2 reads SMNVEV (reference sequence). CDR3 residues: CASSPTGGNNEQFF. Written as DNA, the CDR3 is TGTGCCAGCAGCCCGACAGGGGGAAACAATGAGCAGTTCTTC.

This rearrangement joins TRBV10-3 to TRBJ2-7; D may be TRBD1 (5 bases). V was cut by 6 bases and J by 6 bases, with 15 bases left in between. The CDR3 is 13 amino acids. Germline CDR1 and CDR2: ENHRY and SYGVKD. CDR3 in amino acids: CAIRQTEPSEQYF. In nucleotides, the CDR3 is TGTGCCATCAGGCAGACAGAACCTAGCGAGCAGTACTTC.

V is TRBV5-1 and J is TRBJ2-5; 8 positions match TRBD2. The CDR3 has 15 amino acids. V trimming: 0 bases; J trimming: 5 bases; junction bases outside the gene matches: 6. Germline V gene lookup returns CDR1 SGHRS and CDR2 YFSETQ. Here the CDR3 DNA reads TGCGCCAGCAGCTTGGATGCGGGGGGCCGTGAGACCCAGTACTTC. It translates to CASSLDAGGRETQYF.

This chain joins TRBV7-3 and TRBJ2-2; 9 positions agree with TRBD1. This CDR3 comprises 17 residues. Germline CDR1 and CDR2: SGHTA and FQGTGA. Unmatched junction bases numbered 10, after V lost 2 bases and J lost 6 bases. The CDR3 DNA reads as TGTGCCAGCAGCTTAGTACTGGGACAGGGTTTGGCCGGGGAGCTGTTTTTT. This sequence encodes CASSLVLGQGLAGELFF.

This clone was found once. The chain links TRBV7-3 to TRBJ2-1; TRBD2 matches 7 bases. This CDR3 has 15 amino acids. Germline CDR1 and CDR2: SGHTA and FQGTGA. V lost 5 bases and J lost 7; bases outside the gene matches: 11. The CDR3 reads CASSHNLADTNEQFF. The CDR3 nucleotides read TGTGCCAGCAGCCATAACCTAGCGGATACAAATGAGCAGTTCTTC.

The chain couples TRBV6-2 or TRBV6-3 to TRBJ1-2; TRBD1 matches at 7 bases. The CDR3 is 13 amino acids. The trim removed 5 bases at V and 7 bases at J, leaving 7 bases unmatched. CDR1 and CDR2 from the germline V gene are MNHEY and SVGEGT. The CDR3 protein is CASSPTGLRGYTF. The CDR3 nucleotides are TGTGCCAGCAGTCCGACAGGGTTGCGTGGCTACACCTTC.